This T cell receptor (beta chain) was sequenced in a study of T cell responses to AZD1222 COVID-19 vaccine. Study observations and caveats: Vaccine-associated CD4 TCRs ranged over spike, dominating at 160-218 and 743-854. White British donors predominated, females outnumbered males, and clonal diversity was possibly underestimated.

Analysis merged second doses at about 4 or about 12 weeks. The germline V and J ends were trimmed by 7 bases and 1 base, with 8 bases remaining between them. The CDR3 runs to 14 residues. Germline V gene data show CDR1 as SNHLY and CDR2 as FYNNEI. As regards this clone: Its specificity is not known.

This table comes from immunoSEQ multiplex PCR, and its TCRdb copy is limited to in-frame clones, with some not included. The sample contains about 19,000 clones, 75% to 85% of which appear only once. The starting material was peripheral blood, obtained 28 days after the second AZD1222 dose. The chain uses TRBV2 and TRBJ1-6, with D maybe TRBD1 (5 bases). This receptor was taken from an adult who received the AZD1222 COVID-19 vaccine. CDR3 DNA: TGTGCCAGCAATCAGGGATCCTATAATTCACCCCTCCACTTT. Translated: CASNQGSYNSPLHF.